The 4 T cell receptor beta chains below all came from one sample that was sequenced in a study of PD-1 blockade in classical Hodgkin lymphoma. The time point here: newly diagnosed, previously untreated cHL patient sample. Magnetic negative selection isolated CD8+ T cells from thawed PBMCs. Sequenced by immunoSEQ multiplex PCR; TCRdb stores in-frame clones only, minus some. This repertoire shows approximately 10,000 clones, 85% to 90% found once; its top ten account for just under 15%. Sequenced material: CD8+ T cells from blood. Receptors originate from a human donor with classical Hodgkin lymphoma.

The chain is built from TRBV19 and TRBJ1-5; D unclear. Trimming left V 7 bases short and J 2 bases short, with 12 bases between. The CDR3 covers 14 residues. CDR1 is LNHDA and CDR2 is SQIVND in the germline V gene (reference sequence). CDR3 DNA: TGTGCCAGTACCCTGAGAGGTCGCAATCAGCCCCAGCATTTT. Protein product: CASTLRGRNQPQHF.

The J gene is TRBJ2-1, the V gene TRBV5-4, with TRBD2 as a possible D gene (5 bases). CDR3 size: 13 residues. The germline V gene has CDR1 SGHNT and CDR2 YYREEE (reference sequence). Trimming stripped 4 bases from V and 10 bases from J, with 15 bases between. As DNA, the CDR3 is TGTGCCAGCAGCCCATACATTACTAGGGAGCAGTTCTTC. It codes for CASSPYITREQFF.

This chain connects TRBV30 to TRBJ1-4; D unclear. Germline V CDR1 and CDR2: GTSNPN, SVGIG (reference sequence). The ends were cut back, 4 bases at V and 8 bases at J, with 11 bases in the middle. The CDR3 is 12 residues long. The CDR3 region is CAWTRKGEKLFF. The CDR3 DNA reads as TGTGCCTGGACCCGAAAGGGCGAAAAACTGTTTTTT.

The CDR3 reads CASSLGQGAHTGELFF. The CDR3 nucleotides read TGTGCCAGCAGCTTAGGACAGGGGGCACACACCGGGGAGCTGTTTTTT. The rearrangement uses TRBV5-5 and TRBJ2-2, with 11 nucleotides matching TRBD1. This CDR3 is built from 16 residues. Germline values: CDR1 SGHKS, CDR2 YYEKEE (reference sequence). V lost 2 bases and J lost 3; bases outside the gene matches: 3.